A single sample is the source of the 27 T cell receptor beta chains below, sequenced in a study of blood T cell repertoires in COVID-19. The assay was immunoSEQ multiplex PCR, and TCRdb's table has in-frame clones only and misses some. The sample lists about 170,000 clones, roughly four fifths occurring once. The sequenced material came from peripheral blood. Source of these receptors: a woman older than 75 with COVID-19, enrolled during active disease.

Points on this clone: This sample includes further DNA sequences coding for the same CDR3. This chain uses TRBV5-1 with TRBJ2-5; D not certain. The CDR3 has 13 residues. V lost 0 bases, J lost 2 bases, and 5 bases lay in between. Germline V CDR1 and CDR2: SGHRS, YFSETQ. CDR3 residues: CASSLGQQETQYF. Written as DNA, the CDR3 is TGCGCCAGCAGCTTGGGACAACAAGAGACCCAGTACTTC. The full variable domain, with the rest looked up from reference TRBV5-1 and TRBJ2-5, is KAGVTQTPRYLIKTRGQQVTLSCSPISGHRSVSWYQQTPGQGLQFLFEYFSETQRNKGNFPGRFSGRQFSNSRSEMNVSTLELGDSALYLCASSLGQQETQYFGPGTRLLVL.

The chain's CDR3 is CASSQGSQTQYF. The CDR3 nucleotides are TGTGCCAGCAGCCAAGGTTCCCAGACGCAGTATTTT. The chain links TRBV4-2 to TRBJ2-3; the D is unclear. The CDR3 length is 12 residues. V was cut by 1 base and J by 9 bases, with 8 bases left in between. CDR1 is LGHNA and CDR2 is YNFKEQ in the germline V gene.

The CDR3 sequence: CASSQRVDNSPLHF. CDR3 nucleotide sequence: TGTGCCAGCAGCCAGAGGGTGGATAATTCACCCCTCCACTTT. The chain recombines TRBV9 with TRBJ1-6; no definite D call. V was pared by 4 bases and J by 5 bases, with 10 bases between. This CDR3 is 14 amino acids long. Germline values: CDR1 SGDLS, CDR2 YYNGEE.

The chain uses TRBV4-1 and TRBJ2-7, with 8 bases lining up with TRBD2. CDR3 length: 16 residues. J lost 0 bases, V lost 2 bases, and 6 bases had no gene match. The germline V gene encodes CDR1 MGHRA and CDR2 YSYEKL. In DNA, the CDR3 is TGCGCCAGCAGCCAACGGACTAGCTCGAGCTCCTACGAGCAGTACTTC. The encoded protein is CASSQRTSSSSYEQYF.

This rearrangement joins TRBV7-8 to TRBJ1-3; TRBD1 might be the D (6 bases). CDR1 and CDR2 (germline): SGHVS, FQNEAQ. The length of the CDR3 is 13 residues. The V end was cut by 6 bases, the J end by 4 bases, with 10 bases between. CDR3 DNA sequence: TGTGCCAGCAGAGGACAGCTCGGAAACACCATATATTTT. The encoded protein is CASRGQLGNTIYF. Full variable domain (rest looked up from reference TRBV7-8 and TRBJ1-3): GAGVSQSPRYKVAKRGQDVALRCDPISGHVSLFWYQQALGQGPEFLTYFQNEAQLDKSGLPSDRFFAERPEGSVSTLKIQRTQQEDSAVYLCASRGQLGNTIYFGEGSWLTVV.

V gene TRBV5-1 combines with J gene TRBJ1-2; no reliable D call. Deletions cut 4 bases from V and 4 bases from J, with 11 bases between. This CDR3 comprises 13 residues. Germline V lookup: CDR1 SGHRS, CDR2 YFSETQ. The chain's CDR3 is CASSTRNFYGYTF. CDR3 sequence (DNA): TGCGCCAGCAGCACCAGGAATTTCTATGGCTACACCTTC.

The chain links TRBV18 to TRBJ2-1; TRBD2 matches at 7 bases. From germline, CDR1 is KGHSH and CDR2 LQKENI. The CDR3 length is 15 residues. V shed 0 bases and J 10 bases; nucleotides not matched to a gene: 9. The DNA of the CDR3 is TGTGCCAGCTCACCACCTGCGGGGGTACGAGGGGAGCAGTTCTTC. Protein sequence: CASSPPAGVRGEQFF.

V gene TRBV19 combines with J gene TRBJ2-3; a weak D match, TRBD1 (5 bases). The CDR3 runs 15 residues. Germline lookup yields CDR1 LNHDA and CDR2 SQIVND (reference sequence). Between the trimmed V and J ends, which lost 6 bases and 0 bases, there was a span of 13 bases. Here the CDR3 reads CASSRLGASTDTQYF. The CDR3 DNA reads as TGTGCCAGTAGCCGATTAGGGGCTAGCACAGATACGCAGTATTTT.

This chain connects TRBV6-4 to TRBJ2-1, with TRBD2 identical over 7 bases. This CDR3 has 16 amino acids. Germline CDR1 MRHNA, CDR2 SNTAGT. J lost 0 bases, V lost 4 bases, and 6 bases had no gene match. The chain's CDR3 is CASSVLGGSSYNEQFF. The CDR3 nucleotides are TGTGCCAGCAGTGTACTCGGGGGGAGCTCCTACAATGAGCAGTTCTTC.

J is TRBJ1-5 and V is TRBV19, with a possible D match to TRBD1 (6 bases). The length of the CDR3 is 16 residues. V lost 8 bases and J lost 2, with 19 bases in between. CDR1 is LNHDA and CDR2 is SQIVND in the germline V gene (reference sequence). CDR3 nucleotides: TGTGCCAGTCTGACGCCGGGGGGCTCCGGCAATCAGCCCCAGCATTTT. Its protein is CASLTPGGSGNQPQHF.

CDR3: CASSLPGQGLPGANVLTF. CDR3 DNA sequence: TGTGCCAGCAGCTTACCCGGACAGGGGCTGCCTGGGGCCAACGTCCTGACTTTC. This rearrangement joins TRBV7-3 to TRBJ2-6, with 9 positions matching TRBD1. The V gene end was trimmed by 2 bases and the J gene end by 2 bases; junction bases not matched to a gene: 7. This CDR3 is 18 amino acids long. Germline V gene sequence: CDR1 SGHTA, CDR2 FQGTGA.

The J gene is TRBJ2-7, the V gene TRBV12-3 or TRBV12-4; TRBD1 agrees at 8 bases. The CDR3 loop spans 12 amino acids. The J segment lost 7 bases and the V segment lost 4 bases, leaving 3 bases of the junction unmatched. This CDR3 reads CASSWDRREQYF. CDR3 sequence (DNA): TGTGCCAGCAGTTGGGACAGGAGAGAGCAGTACTTC.

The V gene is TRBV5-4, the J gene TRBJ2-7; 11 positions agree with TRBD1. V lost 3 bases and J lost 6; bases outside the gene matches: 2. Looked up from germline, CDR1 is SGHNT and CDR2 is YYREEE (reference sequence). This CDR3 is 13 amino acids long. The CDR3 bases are TGTGCCAGCAGCTCCGGGACAGGGGGCGAGCAGTACTTC. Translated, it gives CASSSGTGGEQYF.

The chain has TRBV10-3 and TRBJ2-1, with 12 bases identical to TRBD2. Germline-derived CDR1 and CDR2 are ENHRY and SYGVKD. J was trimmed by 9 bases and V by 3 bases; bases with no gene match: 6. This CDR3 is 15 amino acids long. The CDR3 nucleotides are TGTGCCATCAGTGAACTAGCGGGGGGCGGGGCTGAGCAGTTCTTC. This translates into CAISELAGGGAEQFF.

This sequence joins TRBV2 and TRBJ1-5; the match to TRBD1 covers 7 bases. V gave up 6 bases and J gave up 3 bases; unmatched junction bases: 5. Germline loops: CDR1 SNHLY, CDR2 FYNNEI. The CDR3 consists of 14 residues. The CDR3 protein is CASSGGQNNQPQHF. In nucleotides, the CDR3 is TGTGCCAGCAGCGGGGGACAGAACAATCAGCCCCAGCATTTT.

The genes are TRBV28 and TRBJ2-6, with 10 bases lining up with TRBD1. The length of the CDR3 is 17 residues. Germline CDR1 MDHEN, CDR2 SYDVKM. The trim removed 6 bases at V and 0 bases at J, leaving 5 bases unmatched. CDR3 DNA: TGTGCCAGCAGACAGGACAGGGGGTCCTCTGGGGCCAACGTCCTGACTTTC. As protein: CASRQDRGSSGANVLTF.

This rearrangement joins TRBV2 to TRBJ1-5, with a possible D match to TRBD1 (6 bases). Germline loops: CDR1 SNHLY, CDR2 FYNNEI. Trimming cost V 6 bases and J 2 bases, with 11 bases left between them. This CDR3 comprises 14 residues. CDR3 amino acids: CASSGGGGNQPQHF. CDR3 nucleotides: TGTGCCAGCAGCGGAGGGGGGGGCAATCAGCCCCAGCATTTT.

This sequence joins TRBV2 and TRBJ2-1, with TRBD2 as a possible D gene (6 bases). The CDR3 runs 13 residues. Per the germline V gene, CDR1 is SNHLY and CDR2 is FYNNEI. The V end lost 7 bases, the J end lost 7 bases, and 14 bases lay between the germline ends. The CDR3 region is CASIDGSGNEQFF. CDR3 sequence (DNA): TGTGCCAGCATAGACGGGAGCGGGAATGAGCAGTTCTTC.

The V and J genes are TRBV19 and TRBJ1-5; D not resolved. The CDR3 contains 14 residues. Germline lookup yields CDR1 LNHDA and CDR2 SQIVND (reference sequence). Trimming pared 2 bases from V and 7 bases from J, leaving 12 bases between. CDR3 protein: CASSISAAGQPQHF. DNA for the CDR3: TGTGCCAGTAGTATATCCGCCGCGGGGCAGCCCCAGCATTTT.

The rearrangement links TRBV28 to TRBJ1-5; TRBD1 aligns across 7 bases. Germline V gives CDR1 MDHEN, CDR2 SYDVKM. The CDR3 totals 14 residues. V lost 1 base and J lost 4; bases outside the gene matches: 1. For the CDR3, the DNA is TGTGCCAGCAGTTTATCCAGGGGGAATCAGCCCCAGCATTTT. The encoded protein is CASSLSRGNQPQHF. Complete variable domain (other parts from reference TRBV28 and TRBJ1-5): DVKVTQSSRYLVKRTGEKVFLECVQDMDHENMFWYRQDPGLGLRLIYFSYDVKMKEKGDIPEGYSVSREKKERFSLILESASTNQTSMYLCASSLSRGNQPQHFGDGTRLSIL.

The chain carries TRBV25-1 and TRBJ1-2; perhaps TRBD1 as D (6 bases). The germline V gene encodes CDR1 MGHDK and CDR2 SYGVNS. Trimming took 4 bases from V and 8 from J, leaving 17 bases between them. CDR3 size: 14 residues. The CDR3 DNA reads TGTGCCAGCAGTGGGGACATAGTAACGCGCGGCTACACCTTC. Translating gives CASSGDIVTRGYTF.

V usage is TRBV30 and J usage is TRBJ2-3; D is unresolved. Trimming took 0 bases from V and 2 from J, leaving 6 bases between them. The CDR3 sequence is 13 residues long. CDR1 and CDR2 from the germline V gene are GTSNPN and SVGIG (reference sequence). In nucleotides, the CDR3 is TGTGCCTGGAGTGTAGCTAACACAGATACGCAGTATTTT. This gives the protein CAWSVANTDTQYF.

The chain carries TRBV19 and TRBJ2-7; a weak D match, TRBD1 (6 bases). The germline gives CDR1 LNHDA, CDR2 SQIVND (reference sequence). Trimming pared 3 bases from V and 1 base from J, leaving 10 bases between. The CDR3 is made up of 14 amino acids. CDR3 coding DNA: TGTGCCAGTAGTATCAGGGGACGGTCCTACGAGCAGTACTTC. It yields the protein CASSIRGRSYEQYF. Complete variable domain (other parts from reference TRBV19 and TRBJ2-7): DGGITQSPKYLFRKEGQNVTLSCEQNLNHDAMYWYRQDPGQGLRLIYYSQIVNDFQKGDIAEGYSVSREKKESFPLTVTSAQKNPTAFYLCASSIRGRSYEQYFGPGTRLTVT.

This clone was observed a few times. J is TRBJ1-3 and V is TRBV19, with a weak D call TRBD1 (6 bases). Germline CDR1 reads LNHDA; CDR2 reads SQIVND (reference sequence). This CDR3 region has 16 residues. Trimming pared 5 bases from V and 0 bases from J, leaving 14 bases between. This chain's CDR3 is CASSRAGASSGNTIYF. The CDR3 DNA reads TGTGCCAGTAGTCGGGCGGGGGCGAGCTCTGGAAACACCATATATTTT.

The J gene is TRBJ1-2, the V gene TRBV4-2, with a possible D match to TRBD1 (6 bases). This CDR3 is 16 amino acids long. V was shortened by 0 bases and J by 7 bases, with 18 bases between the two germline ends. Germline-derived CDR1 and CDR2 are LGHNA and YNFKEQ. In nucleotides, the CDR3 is TGTGCCAGCAGCCAAGAGAAGACAGGCTTATGGGGTGGCTACACCTTC. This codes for CASSQEKTGLWGGYTF.

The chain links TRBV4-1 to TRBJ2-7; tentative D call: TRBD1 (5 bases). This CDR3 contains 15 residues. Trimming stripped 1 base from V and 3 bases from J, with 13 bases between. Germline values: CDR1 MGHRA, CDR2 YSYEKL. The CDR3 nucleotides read TGCGCCAGCAGCCAAGGCGCCCAGGGTATCTACGAGCAGTACTTC. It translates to CASSQGAQGIYEQYF.

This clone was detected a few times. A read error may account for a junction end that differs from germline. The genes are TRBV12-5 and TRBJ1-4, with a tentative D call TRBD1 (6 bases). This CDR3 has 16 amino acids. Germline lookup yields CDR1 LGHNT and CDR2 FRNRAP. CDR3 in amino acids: CASGPPRGASKEKLFF. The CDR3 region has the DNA TGTGCTAGTGGACCGCCGCGGGGGGCATCTAAGGAAAAACTGTTTTTT.